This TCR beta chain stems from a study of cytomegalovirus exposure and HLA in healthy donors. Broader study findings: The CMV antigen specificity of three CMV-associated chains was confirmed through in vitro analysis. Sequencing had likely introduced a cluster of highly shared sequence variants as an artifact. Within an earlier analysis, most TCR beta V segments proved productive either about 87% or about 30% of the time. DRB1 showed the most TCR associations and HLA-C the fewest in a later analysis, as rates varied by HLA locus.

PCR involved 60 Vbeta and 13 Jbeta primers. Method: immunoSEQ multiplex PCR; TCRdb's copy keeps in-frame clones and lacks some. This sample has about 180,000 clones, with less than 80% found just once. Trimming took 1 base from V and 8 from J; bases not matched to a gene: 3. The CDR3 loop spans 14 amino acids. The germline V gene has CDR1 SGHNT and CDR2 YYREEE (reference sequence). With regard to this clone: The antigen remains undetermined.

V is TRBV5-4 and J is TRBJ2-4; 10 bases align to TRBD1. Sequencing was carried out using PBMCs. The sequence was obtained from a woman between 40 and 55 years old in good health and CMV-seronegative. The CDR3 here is CASSLRQGADIQYF. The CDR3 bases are TGTGCCAGCAGCTTGAGACAGGGGGCGGACATTCAGTACTTC.